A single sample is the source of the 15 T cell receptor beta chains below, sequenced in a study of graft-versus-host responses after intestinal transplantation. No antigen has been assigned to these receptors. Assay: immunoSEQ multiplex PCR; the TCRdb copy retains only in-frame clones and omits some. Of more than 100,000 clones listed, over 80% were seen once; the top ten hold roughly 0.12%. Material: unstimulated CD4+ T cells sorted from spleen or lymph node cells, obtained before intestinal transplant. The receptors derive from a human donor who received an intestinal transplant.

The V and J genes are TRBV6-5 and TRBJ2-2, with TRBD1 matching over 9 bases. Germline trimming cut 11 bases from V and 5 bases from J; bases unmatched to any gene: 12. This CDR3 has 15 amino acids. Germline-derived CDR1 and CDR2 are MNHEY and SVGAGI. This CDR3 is CACKPRTGATGELFF. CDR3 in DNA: TGTGCCTGCAAGCCTCGGACAGGGGCGACCGGGGAGCTGTTTTTT.

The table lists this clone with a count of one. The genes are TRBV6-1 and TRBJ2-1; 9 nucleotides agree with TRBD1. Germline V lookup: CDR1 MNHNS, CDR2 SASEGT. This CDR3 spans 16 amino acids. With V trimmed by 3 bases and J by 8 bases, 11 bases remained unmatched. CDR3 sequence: CASSDKWRQGVHEQFF. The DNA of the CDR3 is TGTGCCAGCAGTGACAAATGGAGACAGGGGGTCCATGAGCAGTTCTTC.

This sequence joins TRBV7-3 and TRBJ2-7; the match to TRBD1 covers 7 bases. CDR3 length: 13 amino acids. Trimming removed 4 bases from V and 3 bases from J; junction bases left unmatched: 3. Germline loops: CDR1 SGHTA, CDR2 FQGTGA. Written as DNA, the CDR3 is TGTGCCAGCAGCTGGACAGGTAACTACGAGCAGTACTTC. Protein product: CASSWTGNYEQYF.

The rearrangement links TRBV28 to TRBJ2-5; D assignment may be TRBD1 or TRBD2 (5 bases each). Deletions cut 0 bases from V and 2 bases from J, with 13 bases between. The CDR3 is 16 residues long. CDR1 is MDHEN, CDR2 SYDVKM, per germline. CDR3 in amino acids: CASSLWDPGTQETQYF. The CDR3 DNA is TGTGCCAGCAGTTTATGGGACCCCGGGACGCAAGAGACCCAGTACTTC.

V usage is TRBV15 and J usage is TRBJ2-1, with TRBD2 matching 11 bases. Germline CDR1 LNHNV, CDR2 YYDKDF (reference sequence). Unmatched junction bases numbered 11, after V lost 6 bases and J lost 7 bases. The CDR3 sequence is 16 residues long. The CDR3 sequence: CATREPLSGRGNEQFF. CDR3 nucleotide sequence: TGTGCCACCAGAGAGCCCCTTAGCGGGAGGGGGAATGAGCAGTTCTTC. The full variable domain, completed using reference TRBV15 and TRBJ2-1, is DAMVIQNPRYQVTQFGKPVTLSCSQTLNHNVMYWYQQKSSQAPKLLFHYYDKDFNNEADTPDNFQSRRPNTSFCFLDIRSPGLGDTAMYLCATREPLSGRGNEQFFGPGTRLTVL.

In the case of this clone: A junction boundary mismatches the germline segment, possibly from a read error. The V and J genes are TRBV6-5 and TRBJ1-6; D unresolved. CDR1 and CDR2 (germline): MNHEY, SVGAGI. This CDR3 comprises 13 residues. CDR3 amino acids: CAVGADYYSPLHF. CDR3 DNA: TGTGCGGTGGGAGCAGACTATTATTCACCCCTCCACTTT.

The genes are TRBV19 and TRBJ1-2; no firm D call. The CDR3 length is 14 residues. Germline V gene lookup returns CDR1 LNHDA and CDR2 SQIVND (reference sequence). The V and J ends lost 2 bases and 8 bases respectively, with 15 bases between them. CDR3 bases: TGTGCCAGTAGTATACCCGGAATTAGAGGGGGCTACACCTTC. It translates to CASSIPGIRGGYTF.

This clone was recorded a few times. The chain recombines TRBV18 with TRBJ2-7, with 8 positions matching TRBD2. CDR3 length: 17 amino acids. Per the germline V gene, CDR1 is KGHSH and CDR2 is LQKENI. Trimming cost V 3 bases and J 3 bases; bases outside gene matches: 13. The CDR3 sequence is CASSPRGAGVYIYEQYF. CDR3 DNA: TGTGCCAGCTCACCTCGTGGAGCGGGAGTATATATCTACGAGCAGTACTTC.

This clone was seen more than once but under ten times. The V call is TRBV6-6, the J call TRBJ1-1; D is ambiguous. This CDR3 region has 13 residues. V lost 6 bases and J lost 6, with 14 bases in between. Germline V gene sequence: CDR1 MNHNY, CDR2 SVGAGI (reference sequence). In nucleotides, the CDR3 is TGTGCCAGCAGCTCCCTCGGCGGGGCTGAAGCTTTCTTT. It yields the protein CASSSLGGAEAFF.

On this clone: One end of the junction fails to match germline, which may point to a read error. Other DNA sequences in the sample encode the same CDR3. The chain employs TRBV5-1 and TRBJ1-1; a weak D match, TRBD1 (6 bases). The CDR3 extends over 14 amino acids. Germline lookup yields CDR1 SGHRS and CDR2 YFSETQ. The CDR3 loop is CASSITGLNTEAFF. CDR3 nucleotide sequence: TGCGCCAGCAGCATTACAGGGTTGAACACCGAAGCTTTCTTT.

For the CDR3, the DNA is TGTGCCAGCAGCCCACCACGAGGGGGACTAGGGAACACTGAAGCTTTCTTT. It is translated as CASSPPRGGLGNTEAFF. V usage is TRBV9 and J usage is TRBJ1-1, with a weak D call TRBD1 (6 bases). V lost 4 bases and J lost 1, with 20 bases in between. The CDR3 loop spans 17 amino acids. Germline assignment: CDR1 SGDLS and CDR2 YYNGEE.

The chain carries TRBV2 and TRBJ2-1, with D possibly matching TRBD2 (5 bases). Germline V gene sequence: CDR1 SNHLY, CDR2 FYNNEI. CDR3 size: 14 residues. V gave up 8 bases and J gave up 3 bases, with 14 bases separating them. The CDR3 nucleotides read TGTGCCAGCGGTGTAAAGACTATCTACAATGAGCAGTTCTTC. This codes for CASGVKTIYNEQFF. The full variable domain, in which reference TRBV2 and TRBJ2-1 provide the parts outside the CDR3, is EPEVTQTPSHQVTQMGQEVILRCVPISNHLYFYWYRQILGQKVEFLVSFYNNEISEKSEIFDDQFSVERPDGSNFTLKIRSTKLEDSAMYFCASGVKTIYNEQFFGPGTRLTVL.

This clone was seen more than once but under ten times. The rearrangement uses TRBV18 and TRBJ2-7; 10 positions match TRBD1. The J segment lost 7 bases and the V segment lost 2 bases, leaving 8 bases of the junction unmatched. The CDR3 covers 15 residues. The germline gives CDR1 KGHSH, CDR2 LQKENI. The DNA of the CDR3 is TGTGCCAGCTCACCAACCGGGACAGGGGTAAGGGAGCAGTACTTC. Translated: CASSPTGTGVREQYF.

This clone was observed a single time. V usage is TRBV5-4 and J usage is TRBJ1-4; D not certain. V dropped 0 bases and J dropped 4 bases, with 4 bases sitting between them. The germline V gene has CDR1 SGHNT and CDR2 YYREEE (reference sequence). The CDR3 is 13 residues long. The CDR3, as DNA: TGTGCCAGCAGCTTGGGGGGTAATGAAAAACTGTTTTTT. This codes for CASSLGGNEKLFF.

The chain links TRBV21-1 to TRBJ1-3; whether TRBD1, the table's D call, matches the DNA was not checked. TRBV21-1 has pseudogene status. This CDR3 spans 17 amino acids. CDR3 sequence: CASSKGGQGLRGNTIYF. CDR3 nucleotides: TGTGCCAGCAGCAAAGGAGGACAGGGGTTACGCGGAAACACCATATATTTT.